This T cell receptor (beta chain) is drawn from a study of T cells expressing NK-cell markers. Overall study: Seven donors tested HCMV-seropositive and one tested seronegative among the eight sequenced. Study-wide results and limits: Of CD8+ T cells, about 1.0-7.5% belonged to dominant NKG2C+ clonotypes in five or six donors. In a few donors, dominant clonotypes made up about 25-60.1% of CD3+CD56-NKG2C+ cells.

CDR1 is LGHNA, CDR2 YNFKEQ, per germline. This CDR3 contains 19 residues. With regard to this clonotype: Its antigen is unidentified.

Scientists made TCR beta cDNA using 5'RACE template switching with UMIs. TCRdb reanalyzed the 5' RACE reads and collapses them to one entry per CDR3 protein, without DNA. The sample totals about 180,000 distinct CDR3 sequences. This sequence joins TRBV4-2 and TRBJ2-1; TCRdb picks TRBD1, but there is no DNA to check that call. The receptor comes from a man aged 18 to 69 in good health. Material for sequencing was blood T cells: a sorted CD56 or NKG2C T cell subset, CD4+ or CD8+ T cells, or bulk PBMC T cells (not recorded which). The CDR3 sequence: CASSPTHRAKGGSYNEQFF.